These 28 T cell receptor beta chains were all obtained from the same sample, sequenced in a study of T cells in Graves' hyperthyroidism and ophthalmopathy. Amplification targeted TCR beta CDR3 regions from RNA transcripts. A set of HTBI primers served as the primers for a first-round RT-PCR of the TCR CDR3. One entry per CDR3 protein results from TCRdb running MiXCR on the multiplex PCR reads. The table records 90,000 to 120,000 distinct CDR3 sequences, approximately 16% of them present only once. Sequences were obtained from blood. Receptors were obtained from a woman aged 50 to 60 with Graves' hyperthyroidism.

This clonotype was detected many times. V and J are TRBV28 and TRBJ2-7; D remains unclear. Trimming pared 9 bases from V and 4 bases from J, leaving 7 bases between. In germline, CDR1 is MDHEN, CDR2 SYDVKM. This CDR3 comprises 10 residues. The CDR3 protein is CASRWYEQYV. CDR3 nucleotide sequence: TGTGCCAGTCGGTGGTACGAGCAGTACGTC.

This clonotype was seen ten or more times. The J gene is TRBJ1-1, the V gene TRBV7-2; D unclear. Germline CDR1 and CDR2: SGHTA and FQGNSA. V gave up 1 base and J gave up 2 bases, with 8 bases separating them. This CDR3 contains 14 residues. CDR3 residues: CASSLDSQNTEAFF. CDR3 bases: TGTGCCAGCAGCTTAGACAGTCAAAACACTGAAGCTTTCTTT.

This clonotype is categorized as medium-sized. The chain uses TRBV11-2 and TRBJ2-7; D is undetermined. Germline-derived CDR1 and CDR2 are SGHAT and FQNNGV. Deletions cut 6 bases from V and 6 bases from J, with 15 bases between. CDR3 size: 13 residues. Written as DNA, the CDR3 is TGTGCCAGCAGTCGCGTGGAATCGGCCGAGCAGTACTTC. Amino acids: CASSRVESAEQYF. The full variable domain, in which reference TRBV11-2 and TRBJ2-7 provide the parts outside the CDR3, is EAGVAQSPRYKIIEKRQSVAFWCNPISGHATLYWYQQILGQGPKLLIQFQNNGVVDDSQLPKDRFSAERLKGVDSTLKIQPAKLEDSAVYLCASSRVESAEQYFGPGTRLTVT.

The sample holds many counts of this clonotype. The CDR3 protein is CASQPRGTEAFF. The CDR3, as DNA: TGTGCCAGCCAGCCGCGCGGGACTGAAGCTTTCTTT. The chain employs TRBV28 and TRBJ1-1, with D uncertain. Germline loops: CDR1 MDHEN, CDR2 SYDVKM. With 8 bases removed from V and 5 bases from J, the gap between germline ends came to 12 bases. CDR3 length equals 12 residues.

This clonotype has a count of ten or more. The chain has TRBV20-1 and TRBJ2-2; D gene unclear. The CDR3 is 15 amino acids. Germline values: CDR1 DFQATT, CDR2 SNEGSKA (reference sequence). Trimming left V 0 bases short and J 6 bases short, with 14 bases between. The DNA of the CDR3 is TGCAGTGCTAGAGATCCCGGGTCAGCGCCCGGGGAGCTGTTTTTT. The encoded protein is CSARDPGSAPGELFF.

This clonotype was counted many times. The genes are TRBV6-5 and TRBJ2-3, with 11 bases that match TRBD2. CDR1 is MNHEY, CDR2 SVGAGI, per germline. The CDR3 has 17 residues. V was clipped by 0 bases and J by 6 bases; unmatched bases: 8. For the CDR3, the DNA is TGTGCCAGCAGTTACTCTGGGACTAGCGGAGCGTTGGATACGCAGTATTTT. Protein product: CASSYSGTSGALDTQYF.

This clonotype was observed many times. In nucleotides, the CDR3 is TGTGCCAGCAGTAGGGGCCTGCTAGCGTTTTACGAGCAGTACTTC. Translated, it gives CASSRGLLAFYEQYF. The chain joins TRBV28 to TRBJ2-7; a possible D gene is TRBD2 (6 bases). V lost 5 bases and J lost 4, with 18 bases in between. The CDR3 runs 15 residues. Germline V gene lookup returns CDR1 MDHEN and CDR2 SYDVKM.

This clonotype was detected ten times or more. V is TRBV5-1 and J is TRBJ1-1; no definite D call. V lost 3 bases to trimming and J lost 4 bases, with 16 bases between them. The CDR3 has 15 amino acids. Germline V lookup: CDR1 SGHRS, CDR2 YFSETQ. This CDR3 reads CASSWTDAKGTEAFF. CDR3 nucleotide sequence: TGCGCCAGCAGCTGGACGGACGCGAAGGGCACTGAAGCTTTCTTT.

This clonotype showed up just a few times. The chain links TRBV6-2 or TRBV6-3 to TRBJ2-1; TRBD2 aligns across 11 bases. This CDR3 is 16 amino acids long. Germline V gives CDR1 MNHEY, CDR2 SVGEGT. The ends lost 5 bases at V and 2 bases at J; junction bases unmatched: 5. The CDR3 loop reads CASSKTSGTPYNEQFF. The CDR3 nucleotides are TGTGCCAGCAGTAAGACTAGCGGGACCCCCTACAATGAGCAGTTCTTC.

This clonotype occurred many times. CDR3 region: CASSVADTQYF. Here the CDR3 DNA reads TGTGCCAGCAGCGTAGCAGATACGCAGTATTTT. The chain links TRBV9 to TRBJ2-3; D call uncertain. CDR3 length: 11 amino acids. Trimming shortened V by 0 bases and J by 4 bases, and 0 bases separated the two germline ends. Germline CDR1 is SGDLS and CDR2 is YYNGEE.

This clonotype was counted many times. The rearrangement uses TRBV28 and TRBJ1-1; D is perhaps TRBD1 (6 bases). With 8 bases removed from V and 4 bases from J, the gap between germline ends came to 20 bases. This CDR3 spans 15 amino acids. Per the germline V gene, CDR1 is MDHEN and CDR2 is SYDVKM. The CDR3, as DNA: TGTGCCAGCGGGGACGAGGGGGGGGGATTCACTGAAGCTTTCTTT. Protein product: CASGDEGGGFTEAFF.

This clonotype was seen repeatedly, ten times or more. The J gene is TRBJ2-2, the V gene TRBV29-1, with D tentatively TRBD1 (5 bases). Germline loops: CDR1 SQVTM, CDR2 ANQGSEA. The CDR3 is 13 residues long. V was clipped by 4 bases and J by 6 bases, with 12 bases between them. CDR3 DNA: TGCAGCGTTGCCGTGCAGGGCGCCGGGGAGCTGTTTTTT. Translated, it gives CSVAVQGAGELFF.

The chain couples TRBV7-9 to TRBJ2-7; the D is unclear. The CDR3 totals 14 residues. V was clipped by 5 bases and J by 2 bases, with 13 bases between them. CDR1 and CDR2 (germline): SEHNR, FQNEAQ (reference sequence). DNA of the CDR3: TGTGCCAGCAGCCCTCGCCCCCCCCCCTACGAGCAGTACGTC. Its protein product is CASSPRPPPYEQYV.

At least ten counts were recorded for this clonotype. The genes are TRBV27 and TRBJ2-1; the D gene is possibly TRBD2 (5 bases). The CDR3 spans 16 residues. Deletions cut 2 bases from V and 9 bases from J, with 20 bases between. Per germline, CDR1 MNHEY and CDR2 SMNVEV (reference sequence). The CDR3 reads CASSLIRIASTSEQFF. CDR3 DNA sequence: TGTGCCAGCAGTTTAATCAGAATAGCGAGTACTAGTGAGCAGTTCTTC.

This clonotype was counted at least ten times. The chain recombines TRBV28 with TRBJ2-3; the D is unclear. Germline V lookup: CDR1 MDHEN, CDR2 SYDVKM. The CDR3 consists of 16 residues. With 5 bases removed from V and 1 base from J, the gap between germline ends came to 16 bases. The CDR3 nucleotides are TGTGCCAGCAGTCTCCAAGGCCCTGGGGGCACAGATACGCAGTATTTT. It is translated as CASSLQGPGGTDTQYF.

This clonotype was found many times. The chain couples TRBV18 to TRBJ2-5; tentative D call: TRBD2 (7 bases). Deletions cut 6 bases from V and 6 bases from J, with 17 bases between. This CDR3 comprises 14 residues. Germline CDR1 KGHSH, CDR2 LQKENI. Here the CDR3 DNA reads TGTGCCAGCTCCCTTGGGGGGGGCGCGAAGACCCAGTACTTC. Encoded protein: CASSLGGGAKTQYF.

This clonotype occurred many times. The J gene is TRBJ2-1, the V gene TRBV5-1; 8 nucleotides line up with TRBD1. Trimming removed 2 bases from V and 6 bases from J; junction bases left unmatched: 4. There are 14 residues in the CDR3. Germline assignment: CDR1 SGHRS and CDR2 YFSETQ. This CDR3 reads CASSFSGGINEQFF. CDR3 bases: TGCGCCAGCAGCTTTTCAGGGGGCATCAATGAGCAGTTCTTC. The variable domain in full, completed from reference TRBV5-1 and TRBJ2-1, reads KAGVTQTPRYLIKTRGQQVTLSCSPISGHRSVSWYQQTPGQGLQFLFEYFSETQRNKGNFPGRFSGRQFSNSRSEMNVSTLELGDSALYLCASSFSGGINEQFFGPGTRLTVL.

At least ten counts were recorded for this clonotype. The chain has TRBV20-1 and TRBJ2-3; D is tentatively TRBD1 or TRBD2 (5 bases each). CDR1 DFQATT and CDR2 SNEGSKA come from the germline V gene (reference sequence). V was cut by 7 bases and J by 7 bases, with 21 bases left in between. The CDR3 is 14 amino acids. CDR3 region: CSVIRDPSRNTQYF. DNA for the CDR3: TGCAGTGTCATCCGGGACCCATCCAGGAATACGCAGTATTTT.

This clonotype came up many times. The chain links TRBV28 to TRBJ2-7; 8 nucleotides align to TRBD1. The germline CDR1 and CDR2 sequences are MDHEN and SYDVKM. Trimming at V came to 5 bases and at J to 0 bases, leaving 9 bases not matched to a gene. CDR3 length: 16 amino acids. CDR3 in amino acids: CASSPQGQESSYEQYF. CDR3 coding DNA: TGTGCCAGCAGTCCCCAGGGACAGGAGAGCTCCTACGAGCAGTACTTC.

This clonotype turned up a few times. The chain employs TRBV20-1 and TRBJ2-2; D is unclear. Germline CDR1 reads DFQATT; CDR2 reads SNEGSKA (reference sequence). V was shortened by 0 bases and J by 6 bases, with 20 bases between the two germline ends. The CDR3 spans 17 residues. DNA of the CDR3: TGCAGTGCTAGAGATATAAGAAGGGCCGTACGGGCCGGGGAGCTGTTTTTT. Residues: CSARDIRRAVRAGELFF.

This clonotype was counted many times. This chain joins TRBV12-3 or TRBV12-4 and TRBJ2-1, with D unclear. CDR3 size: 12 residues. Trimming removed 4 bases at V and 8 bases at J, with 9 bases between. CDR3 DNA: TGTGCCAGCAGTTCTCTATTAGATGAGCAGTTCTTC. This translates into CASSSLLDEQFF.

This clonotype was seen a handful of times. A much larger clone lies a single base off, so this may be a read error. This chain links TRBV11-2 with TRBJ1-1; TRBD1 is a possible D gene (5 bases). CDR3 length equals 18 residues. Germline-derived CDR1 and CDR2 are SGHAT and FQNNGV. The CDR3 sequence is CASSLERGKPGLNAEAFF. The CDR3 DNA sequence: TGTGCCAGCAGCTTAGAGAGGGGTAAACCGGGACTGAACGCTGAAGCTTTCTTT.

This clonotype has just a few counts. J is TRBJ1-3 and V is TRBV6-5, with TRBD1 as a possible D gene (5 bases). Trimming cost V 0 bases and J 8 bases, with 11 bases left between them. The CDR3 covers 14 residues. Per germline, CDR1 MNHEY and CDR2 SVGAGI. The CDR3 sequence is CASSYSPGVDTIYF. CDR3 nucleotide sequence: TGTGCCAGCAGTTACTCGCCGGGGGTGGACACCATATATTTT.

In this sample, this clonotype turned up many times. The V call is TRBV4-1, the J call TRBJ2-5; either TRBD1 or TRBD2 may fit D (5 bases each). The germline CDR1 and CDR2 sequences are MGHRA and YSYEKL. V lost 1 base and J lost 4, with 7 bases in between. The CDR3 is 13 residues long. CDR3: CASSQGGGETQYF. CDR3 coding DNA: TGCGCCAGCAGCCAAGGTGGGGGAGAGACCCAGTACTTC.

This clonotype was recorded at least ten times. This chain connects TRBV29-1 to TRBJ2-1; tentative D call: TRBD2 (6 bases). Looked up from germline, CDR1 is SQVTM and CDR2 is ANQGSEA. This CDR3 is 15 amino acids long. The V end lost 8 bases, the J end lost 0 bases, and 17 bases lay between the germline ends. CDR3 DNA sequence: TGCAGCTGGAGGGGTCCTCCTATCTCCTACAATGAGCAGTTCTTC. Translation: CSWRGPPISYNEQFF.

This clonotype was detected ten times or more. The chain links TRBV9 to TRBJ2-3; 8 bases map to TRBD2. In germline, CDR1 is SGDLS, CDR2 YYNGEE. V was pared by 6 bases and J by 3 bases, with 9 bases of the junction left unmatched. CDR3 length: 15 residues. The CDR3 DNA follows: TGTGCCAGCACGGGTAGCGGGACAAATACAGATACGCAGTATTTT. Amino acid sequence: CASTGSGTNTDTQYF.

The sample holds one count of this clonotype. The J gene is TRBJ2-3, the V gene TRBV7-2; D remains unclear. The CDR3 runs to 13 residues. Per germline, CDR1 SGHTA and CDR2 FQGNSA. Between the trimmed V and J ends, which lost 4 bases and 4 bases, there was a span of 9 bases. The CDR3 loop is CASSSTYSDTQYF. CDR3 DNA: TGTGCCAGCAGCTCAACTTACTCAGATACGCAGTATTTT.

This clonotype was counted at least ten times. The V call is TRBV28, the J call TRBJ2-7; 12 bases map to TRBD2. Trimming took 6 bases from V and 6 from J; bases not matched to a gene: 12. This CDR3 contains 16 residues. The germline V gene encodes CDR1 MDHEN and CDR2 SYDVKM. CDR3 region: CASSPGMTSGRPEQYV. The CDR3 DNA reads TGTGCCAGCAGCCCTGGCATGACTAGCGGGAGACCCGAGCAGTACGTC.